One sample yielded the 10 T cell receptor beta chains listed below, sequenced in a study of post-analysis software for immune sequencing data. Unique molecular identifiers were built into the TCR beta cDNA libraries. One entry per CDR3 protein, called by TCRdb with MiXCR from the PCR reads. In the table there are some 370,000 distinct CDR3 sequences, less than 40% of which are singletons. For these receptors, no antigen is known. Study results and caveats: Patients showed TRBV5-6, TRBV5-1 and TRBV20-1 among several TRBV segments more frequent than in controls.

Sample: blood. These receptors all come from a girl aged 5 to 17 with multiple sclerosis.

The genes are TRBV20-1 and TRBJ2-2, with 9 bases that match TRBD2. There are 16 residues in the CDR3. From germline, CDR1 is DFQATT and CDR2 SNEGSKA (reference sequence). V gave up 3 bases and J gave up 5 bases; unmatched junction bases: 10. CDR3 nucleotides: TGCAGTGCTAGGGCAGCGGGGGGCCACCTGACCGGGGAGCTGTTTTTT. It yields the protein CSARAAGGHLTGELFF.

There are many counts of this clonotype. The V call is TRBV29-1, the J call TRBJ2-6, with TRBD1 as a possible D gene (6 bases). The CDR3 is made up of 13 amino acids. The V end was cut by 5 bases, the J end by 4 bases, with 9 bases between. Germline CDR1 SQVTM, CDR2 ANQGSEA. DNA of the CDR3: TGCAGCGTTATGCAGGGGGGGGCCAACGTCCTGACTTTC. It is translated as CSVMQGGANVLTF.

The J gene is TRBJ1-4, the V gene TRBV6-6; no firm D call. Per the germline V gene, CDR1 is MNHNY and CDR2 is SVGAGI (reference sequence). The CDR3 is 14 amino acids. With 8 bases removed from V and 0 bases from J, the gap between germline ends came to 10 bases. CDR3: CASCGSATNEKLFF. DNA for the CDR3: TGTGCCAGCTGTGGGTCCGCAACTAATGAAAAACTGTTTTTT.

In its sample, this clonotype was seen a few times. The rearrangement joins TRBV12-3 or TRBV12-4 to TRBJ2-7, with D tentatively TRBD1 or TRBD2 (5 bases each). V dropped 7 bases and J dropped 5 bases, with 18 bases sitting between them. This CDR3 has 14 residues. The CDR3 region has the DNA TGTGCCAGCACCGCCCAAGTGGGGGACCACGAGCAGTACTTC. This translates into CASTAQVGDHEQYF.

The chain employs TRBV28 and TRBJ2-1; maybe TRBD2 (6 bases). The CDR3 runs to 16 residues. Between the trimmed V and J ends, which lost 7 bases and 0 bases, there was a span of 16 bases. Germline loops: CDR1 MDHEN, CDR2 SYDVKM. The CDR3: CASNLFAGGSYNEQFF. In DNA, the CDR3 is TGTGCCAGCAACCTCTTCGCCGGGGGCTCCTACAATGAGCAGTTCTTC.

This clonotype was recorded many times. This chain uses TRBV20-1 with TRBJ2-3, with 7 bases that match TRBD1. The CDR3 spans 16 residues. Germline V gene sequence: CDR1 DFQATT, CDR2 SNEGSKA (reference sequence). The V segment lost 0 bases and the J segment 6 bases; nucleotides outside the gene matches: 12. The CDR3 sequence is CSARDAGQALGDTQYF. The DNA of the CDR3 is TGCAGTGCTAGAGATGCTGGACAGGCGTTGGGTGATACGCAGTATTTT.

This clonotype was detected a few times. This chain links TRBV6-1 with TRBJ1-5, with 7 bases fitting TRBD1. The V gene end was trimmed by 2 bases and the J gene end by 0 bases; junction bases not matched to a gene: 4. CDR3 length equals 16 residues. Germline V gives CDR1 MNHNS, CDR2 SASEGT. CDR3 coding DNA: TGTGCCAGCAGTGAAAACAGGGGATATAGCAATCAGCCCCAGCATTTT. Translating it yields CASSENRGYSNQPQHF.

This clonotype has only a few counts. The V gene is TRBV6-1, the J gene TRBJ1-1; TRBD1 might be the D (5 bases). V dropped 5 bases and J dropped 6 bases, with 19 bases sitting between them. The CDR3 covers 15 residues. The V gene's germline CDR1 is MNHNS and CDR2 SASEGT. This chain's CDR3 is CASSLSKTGGSEAFF. The CDR3 nucleotides are TGTGCCAGCAGTCTAAGTAAGACGGGGGGGTCTGAAGCTTTCTTT.

This clonotype was observed a handful of times. This rearrangement joins TRBV12-3 or TRBV12-4 to TRBJ2-6; D unresolved. The CDR3 consists of 12 residues. V gave up 7 bases and J gave up 4 bases, with 5 bases separating them. CDR3 amino acids: CASTAGANVLTF. The CDR3 nucleotides are TGTGCCAGCACAGCCGGGGCCAACGTCCTGACTTTC.

This rearrangement joins TRBV29-1 to TRBJ2-7, with D possibly matching TRBD1 (5 bases). This CDR3 region has 12 residues. V shed 5 bases and J shed 6 bases, with 14 bases lying between them. CDR1 is SQVTM and CDR2 is ANQGSEA in the germline V gene. CDR3 region: CSVQAGLGEQYF. CDR3 bases: TGCAGCGTTCAGGCAGGGTTGGGCGAGCAGTACTTC.